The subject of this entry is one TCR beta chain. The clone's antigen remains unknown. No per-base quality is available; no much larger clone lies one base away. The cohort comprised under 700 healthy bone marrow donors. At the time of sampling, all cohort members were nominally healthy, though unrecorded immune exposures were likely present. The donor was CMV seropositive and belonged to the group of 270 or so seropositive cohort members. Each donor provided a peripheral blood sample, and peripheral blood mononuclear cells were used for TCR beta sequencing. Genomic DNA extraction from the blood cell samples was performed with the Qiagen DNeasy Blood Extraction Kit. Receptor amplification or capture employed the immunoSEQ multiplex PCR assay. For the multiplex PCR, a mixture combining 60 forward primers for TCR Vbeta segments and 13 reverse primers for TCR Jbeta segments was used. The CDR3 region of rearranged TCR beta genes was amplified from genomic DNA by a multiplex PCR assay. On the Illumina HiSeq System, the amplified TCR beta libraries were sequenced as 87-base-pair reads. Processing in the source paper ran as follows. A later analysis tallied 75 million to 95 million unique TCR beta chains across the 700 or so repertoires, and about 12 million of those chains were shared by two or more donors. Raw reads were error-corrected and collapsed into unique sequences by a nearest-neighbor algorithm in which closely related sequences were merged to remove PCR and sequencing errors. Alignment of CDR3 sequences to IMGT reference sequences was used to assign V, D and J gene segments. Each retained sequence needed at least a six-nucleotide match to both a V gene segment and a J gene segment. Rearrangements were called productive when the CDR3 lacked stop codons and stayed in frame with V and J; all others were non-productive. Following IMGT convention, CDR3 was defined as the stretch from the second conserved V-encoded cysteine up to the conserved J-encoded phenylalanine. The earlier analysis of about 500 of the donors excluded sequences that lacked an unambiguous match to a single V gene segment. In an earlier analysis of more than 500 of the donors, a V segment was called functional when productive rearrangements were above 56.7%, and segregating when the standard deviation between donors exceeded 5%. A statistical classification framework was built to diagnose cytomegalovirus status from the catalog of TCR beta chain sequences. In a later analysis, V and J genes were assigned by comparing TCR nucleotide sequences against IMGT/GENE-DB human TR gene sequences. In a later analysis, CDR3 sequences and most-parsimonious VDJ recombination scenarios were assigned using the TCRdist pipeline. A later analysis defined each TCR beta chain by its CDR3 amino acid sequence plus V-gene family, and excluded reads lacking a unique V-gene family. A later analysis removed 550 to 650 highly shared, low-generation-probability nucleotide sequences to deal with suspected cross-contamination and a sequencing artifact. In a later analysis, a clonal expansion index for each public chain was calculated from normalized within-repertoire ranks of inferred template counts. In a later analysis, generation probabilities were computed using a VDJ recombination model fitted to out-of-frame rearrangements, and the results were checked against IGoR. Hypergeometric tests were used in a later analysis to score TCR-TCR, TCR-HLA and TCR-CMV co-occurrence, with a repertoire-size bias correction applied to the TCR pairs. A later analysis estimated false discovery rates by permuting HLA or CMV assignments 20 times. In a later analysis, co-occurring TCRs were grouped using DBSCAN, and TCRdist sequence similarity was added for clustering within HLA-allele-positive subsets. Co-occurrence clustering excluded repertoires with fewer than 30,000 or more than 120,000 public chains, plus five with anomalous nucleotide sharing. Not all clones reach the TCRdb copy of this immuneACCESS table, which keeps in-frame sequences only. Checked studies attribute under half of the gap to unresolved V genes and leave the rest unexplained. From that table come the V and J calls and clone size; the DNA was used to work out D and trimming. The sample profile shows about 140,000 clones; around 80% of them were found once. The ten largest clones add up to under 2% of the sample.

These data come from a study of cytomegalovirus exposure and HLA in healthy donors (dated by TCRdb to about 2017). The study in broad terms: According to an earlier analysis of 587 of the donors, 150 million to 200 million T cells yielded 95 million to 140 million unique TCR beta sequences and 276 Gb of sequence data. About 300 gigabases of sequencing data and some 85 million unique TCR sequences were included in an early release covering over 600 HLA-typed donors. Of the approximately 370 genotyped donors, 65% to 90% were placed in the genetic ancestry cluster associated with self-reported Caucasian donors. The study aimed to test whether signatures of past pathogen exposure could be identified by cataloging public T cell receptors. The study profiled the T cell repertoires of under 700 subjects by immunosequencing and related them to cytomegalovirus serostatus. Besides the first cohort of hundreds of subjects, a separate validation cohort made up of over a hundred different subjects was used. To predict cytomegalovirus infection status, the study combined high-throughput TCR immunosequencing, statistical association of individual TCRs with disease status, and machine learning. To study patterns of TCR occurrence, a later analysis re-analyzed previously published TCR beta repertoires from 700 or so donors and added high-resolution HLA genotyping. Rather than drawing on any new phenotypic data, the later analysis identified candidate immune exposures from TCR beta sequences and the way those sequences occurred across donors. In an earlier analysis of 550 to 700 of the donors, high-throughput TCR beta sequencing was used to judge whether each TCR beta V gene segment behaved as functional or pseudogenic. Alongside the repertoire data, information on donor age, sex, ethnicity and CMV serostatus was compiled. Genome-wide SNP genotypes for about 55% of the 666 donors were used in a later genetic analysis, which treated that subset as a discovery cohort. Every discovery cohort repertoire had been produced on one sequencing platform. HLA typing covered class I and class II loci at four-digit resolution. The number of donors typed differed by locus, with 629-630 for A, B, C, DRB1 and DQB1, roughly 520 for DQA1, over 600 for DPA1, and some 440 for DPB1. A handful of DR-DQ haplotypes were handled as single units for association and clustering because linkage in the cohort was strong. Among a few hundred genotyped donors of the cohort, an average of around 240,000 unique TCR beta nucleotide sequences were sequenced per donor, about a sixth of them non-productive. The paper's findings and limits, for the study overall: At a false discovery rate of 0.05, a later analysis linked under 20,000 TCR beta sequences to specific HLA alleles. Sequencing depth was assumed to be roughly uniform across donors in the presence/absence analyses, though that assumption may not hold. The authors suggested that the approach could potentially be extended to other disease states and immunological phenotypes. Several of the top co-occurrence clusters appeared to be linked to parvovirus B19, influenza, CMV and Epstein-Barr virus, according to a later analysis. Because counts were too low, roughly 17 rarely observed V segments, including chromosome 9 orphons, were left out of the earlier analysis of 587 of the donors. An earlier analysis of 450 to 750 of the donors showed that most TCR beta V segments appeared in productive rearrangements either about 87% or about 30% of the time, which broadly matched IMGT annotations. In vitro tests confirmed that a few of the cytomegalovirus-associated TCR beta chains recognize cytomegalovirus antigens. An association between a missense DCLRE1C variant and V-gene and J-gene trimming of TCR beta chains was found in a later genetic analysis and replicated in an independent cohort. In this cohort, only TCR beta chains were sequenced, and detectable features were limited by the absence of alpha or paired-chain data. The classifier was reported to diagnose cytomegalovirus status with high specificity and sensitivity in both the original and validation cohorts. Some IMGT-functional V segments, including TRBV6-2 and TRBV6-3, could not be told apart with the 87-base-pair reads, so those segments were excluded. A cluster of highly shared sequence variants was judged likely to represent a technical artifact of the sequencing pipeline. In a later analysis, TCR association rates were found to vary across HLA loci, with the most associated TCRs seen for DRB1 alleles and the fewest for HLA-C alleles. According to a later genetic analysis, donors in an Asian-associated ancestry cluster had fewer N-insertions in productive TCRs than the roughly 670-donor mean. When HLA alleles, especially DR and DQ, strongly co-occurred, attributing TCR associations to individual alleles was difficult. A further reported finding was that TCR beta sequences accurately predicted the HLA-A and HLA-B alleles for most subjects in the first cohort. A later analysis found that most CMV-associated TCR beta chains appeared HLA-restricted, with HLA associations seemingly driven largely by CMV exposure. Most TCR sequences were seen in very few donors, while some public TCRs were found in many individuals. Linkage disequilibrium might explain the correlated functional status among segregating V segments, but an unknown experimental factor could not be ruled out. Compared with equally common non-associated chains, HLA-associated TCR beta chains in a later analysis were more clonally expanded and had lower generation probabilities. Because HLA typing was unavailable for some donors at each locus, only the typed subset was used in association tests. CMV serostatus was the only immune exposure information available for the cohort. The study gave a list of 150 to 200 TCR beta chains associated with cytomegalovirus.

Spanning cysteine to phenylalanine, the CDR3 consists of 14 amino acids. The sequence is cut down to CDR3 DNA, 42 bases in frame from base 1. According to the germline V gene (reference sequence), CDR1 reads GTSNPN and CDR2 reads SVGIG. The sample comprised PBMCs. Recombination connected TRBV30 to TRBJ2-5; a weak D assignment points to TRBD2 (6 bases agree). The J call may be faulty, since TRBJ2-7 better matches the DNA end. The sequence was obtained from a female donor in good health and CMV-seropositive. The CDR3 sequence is CAWRDPGRPYEQYF. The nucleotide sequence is TGTGCCTGGAGGGACCCCGGGAGACCCTACGAGCAGTACTTC.